These 20 T cell receptor beta chains came from one sample sequenced in a study of T cell repertoires in cytomegalovirus infection. TCRdb passed the reads through MiXCR, listing each CDR3 protein once. The sample shows 400,000 or so distinct CDR3 sequences, roughly 31% of them seen only once. Sequencing was done on a sample of PBMCs. All receptors derive from a human donor in good health (CMV status not recorded). Some clones in this sample may be carry-over from other donors' samples.

The chain recombines TRBV4-1 with TRBJ2-7; 7 bases fit TRBD1. The CDR3 extends over 15 amino acids. CDR1 is MGHRA, CDR2 YSYEKL, per germline. Unmatched junction bases numbered 8, after V lost 0 bases and J lost 6 bases. The DNA of the CDR3 is TGCGCCAGCAGCCAAGAGAAGGGGGCTGCGGGCGAGCAGTACTTC. This codes for CASSQEKGAAGEQYF.

The chain recombines TRBV7-2 with TRBJ1-5, with D hard to call. The CDR3 contains 16 residues. Trimming left V 5 bases short and J 1 base short, with 15 bases between. In germline, CDR1 is SGHTA, CDR2 FQGNSA. The CDR3 loop is CASSPRGKLSNQPQHF. The CDR3 DNA is TGTGCCAGCAGCCCCCGGGGAAAGTTGAGCAATCAGCCCCAGCATTTT.

The sample holds a few counts of this clonotype. CDR3 sequence: CATSRVALGRQAYEQYF. Written as DNA, the CDR3 is TGTGCCACCAGCAGAGTCGCATTGGGCAGGCAAGCCTACGAGCAGTACTTC. This chain links TRBV15 with TRBJ2-7; D unclear. The CDR3 covers 17 residues. The ends were cut back, 1 base at V and 2 bases at J, with 18 bases in the middle. The germline gives CDR1 LNHNV, CDR2 YYDKDF (reference sequence).

The chain joins TRBV5-6 to TRBJ2-5; D remains unclear. Trimming pared 0 bases from V and 0 bases from J, leaving 6 bases between. The CDR3 sequence is 14 residues long. The germline V gene has CDR1 SGHDT and CDR2 YYEEEE. CDR3 sequence: CASSLVQNQETQYF. CDR3 nucleotide sequence: TGTGCCAGCAGCTTGGTTCAGAACCAAGAGACCCAGTACTTC.

This chain uses TRBV10-3 with TRBJ1-2; D is uncertain. Germline lookup yields CDR1 ENHRY and CDR2 SYGVKD. Trimming shortened V by 2 bases and J by 10 bases, and 14 bases separated the two germline ends. This CDR3 comprises 13 residues. The CDR3 sequence is CAISETDNTIYTF. The DNA of the CDR3 is TGTGCCATCAGTGAGACCGATAACACGATCTACACCTTC.

The chain recombines TRBV5-6 with TRBJ2-3, with 10 bases fitting TRBD1. This CDR3 comprises 16 residues. Germline CDR1 is SGHDT and CDR2 is YYEEEE. J gave up 5 bases and V 4 bases, and 10 bases lay outside the gene matches. The CDR3: CASSKVGQGSGDTQYF. DNA of the CDR3: TGTGCCAGCAGCAAAGTGGGACAGGGGAGTGGAGATACGCAGTATTTT. The whole variable domain, filled in from reference TRBV5-6 and TRBJ2-3, reads DAGVTQSPTHLIKTRGQQVTLRCSPKSGHDTVSWYQQALGQGPQFIFQYYEEEERQRGNFPDRFSGHQFPNYSSELNVNALLLGDSALYLCASSKVGQGSGDTQYFGPGTRLTVL.

This clonotype was seen at least ten times. This sequence joins TRBV7-2 and TRBJ1-4; TRBD1 matches 9 bases. Germline values: CDR1 SGHTA, CDR2 FQGNSA. The CDR3 contains 18 residues. Germline trimming cut 6 bases from V and 7 bases from J; bases unmatched to any gene: 18. The CDR3, as DNA: TGTGCCAGCAGTCTACGAGGACAGGGGACTTTGGGCGGTGAAAAACTGTTTTTT. As protein: CASSLRGQGTLGGEKLFF.

With respect to this clonotype: At one of its ends the junction is not consistent with the germline gene, which may arise from a read error. The chain recombines TRBV7-4 with TRBJ1-3; D uncertain. The CDR3 is 17 residues long. Germline V gene lookup returns CDR1 SGHVT and CDR2 SQSDAQ. CDR3 amino acids: CARSLDGRSHSGNTIYF. DNA for the CDR3: TGTGCCAGGAGCTTAGACGGCAGGTCCCACTCTGGAAACACCATATATTTT.

The gene calls are TRBV5-4 and TRBJ1-2; TRBD1 might be the D (5 bases). The germline gives CDR1 SGHNT, CDR2 YYREEE (reference sequence). This CDR3 spans 15 amino acids. The germline V and J ends were trimmed by 0 bases and 4 bases, with 13 bases remaining between them. The CDR3 sequence: CASSLAGEEGYGYTF. Written as DNA, the CDR3 is TGTGCCAGCAGCTTGGCGGGGGAGGAGGGCTATGGCTACACCTTC.

This clonotype has more than one count but fewer than ten. The J gene is TRBJ2-7, the V gene TRBV11-2; tentative D call: TRBD2 (6 bases). The CDR3 loop spans 17 amino acids. Germline V gene sequence: CDR1 SGHAT, CDR2 FQNNGV. Trimming took 5 bases from V and 5 from J, leaving 25 bases between them. CDR3 residues: CASSLPTRGSGGNEQYF. The CDR3, as DNA: TGTGCCAGCAGCCTGCCCACCCGAGGCAGTGGCGGGAACGAGCAGTACTTC.

This clonotype has only a few counts. The gene calls are TRBV4-1 and TRBJ2-3, with TRBD2 matching over 14 bases. V trimming: 3 bases; J trimming: 7 bases; junction bases outside the gene matches: 3. The germline CDR1 and CDR2 sequences are MGHRA and YSYEKL. This CDR3 spans 15 amino acids. Here the CDR3 DNA reads TGCGCCAGCAGCCAGACTAGCGGGGGGGCGTATACGCAGTATTTT. Protein product: CASSQTSGGAYTQYF.

This clonotype was seen a few times. The chain has TRBV28 and TRBJ1-2, with no clear D. Germline assignment: CDR1 MDHEN and CDR2 SYDVKM. The CDR3 runs 14 residues. The V end was cut by 11 bases, the J end by 4 bases, with 20 bases between. The CDR3 sequence: CACSPVGSLYGYTF. The CDR3 nucleotides are TGTGCCTGCTCCCCTGTGGGCAGCCTCTATGGCTACACCTTC.

This clonotype was seen at least ten times. The chain couples TRBV18 to TRBJ2-3; no reliable D call. This CDR3 comprises 10 residues. Germline-derived CDR1 and CDR2 are KGHSH and LQKENI. Trimming left V 3 bases short and J 6 bases short, with 1 base between. The CDR3 DNA is TGTGCCAGCTCACCGGATACGCAGTATTTT. Its translation: CASSPDTQYF.

A word on this clonotype: This may come from a read error, since a much larger clone is one base off. CDR3 amino acids: CASSCTKTGYEQYF. Written as DNA, the CDR3 is TGTGCCAGCAGTTGTACAAAGACGGGCTACGAGCAGTACTTC. The chain combines TRBV28 with TRBJ2-7, with D unclear. This CDR3 is 14 amino acids long. The germline CDR1 and CDR2 sequences are MDHEN and SYDVKM. V lost 4 bases and J lost 3, with 13 bases in between.

The genes are TRBV7-7 and TRBJ2-5; possibly TRBD1 for D (6 bases). This CDR3 has 13 residues. Germline V CDR1 and CDR2: SSHAT, FNYEAQ (reference sequence). Trimming stripped 7 bases from V and 3 bases from J, with 12 bases between. As DNA, the CDR3 is TGTGCCAGCATCCCTTACAGGGAAGAGACCCAGTACTTC. Encoded protein: CASIPYREETQYF.

V usage is TRBV5-6 and J usage is TRBJ1-5; 8 bases map to TRBD1. This CDR3 has 16 residues. Germline trimming cut 4 bases from V and 3 bases from J; bases unmatched to any gene: 9. Germline V CDR1 and CDR2: SGHDT, YYEEEE. CDR3 protein: CASSRLRTGTNQPQHF. For the CDR3, the DNA is TGTGCCAGCAGCCGGTTGCGGACAGGGACCAATCAGCCCCAGCATTTT.

This clonotype was counted between two and nine times. The chain couples TRBV12-3 or TRBV12-4 to TRBJ1-2; D is unclear. CDR3 length: 12 residues. The V end was cut by 2 bases, the J end by 7 bases, with 8 bases between. The DNA for the CDR3 is TGTGCCAGCAGTTTAAGGACCTCTGGCTACACCTTC. Its translation is CASSLRTSGYTF.

A note on this clonotype: Compared with germline, one end of the junction differs, possibly owing to a read error. The V and J genes are TRBV6-6 and TRBJ1-1, with 7 bases that match TRBD1. CDR3 length: 15 residues. The germline CDR1 and CDR2 sequences are MNHNY and SVGAGI (reference sequence). DNA of the CDR3: TGTGCCAGCAGCGAGACAGGGAGGATTAACACTGAAGCTATCTTT. It specifies CASSETGRINTEAIF.

This clonotype was counted between two and nine times. The chain combines TRBV6-1 with TRBJ1-5; D is ambiguous. Trimming pared 6 bases from V and 3 bases from J, leaving 9 bases between. The CDR3 contains 13 residues. Germline V CDR1 and CDR2: MNHNS, SASEGT. CDR3 sequence reads: CASRVRPNQPQHF. As DNA, the CDR3 is TGTGCCAGCAGAGTGAGACCCAATCAGCCCCAGCATTTT.

Worth noting for this clonotype: This may come from a read error, since a much larger clone is one base off. The chain links TRBV12-3 or TRBV12-4 to TRBJ1-1; a weak D match, TRBD1 (5 bases). This CDR3 is built from 12 residues. The CDR3 protein is CASSPGTTEVFF. The CDR3 region has the DNA TGTGCCAGCAGTCCAGGGACCACTGAAGTTTTCTTT.